This T cell receptor beta chain was recorded in a study of T cell responses to AZD1222 COVID-19 vaccine. The germline V gene has CDR1 SNHLY and CDR2 FYNNEI. The J segment lost 8 bases and the V segment lost 6 bases, leaving 18 bases of the junction unmatched. The CDR3 extends over 16 amino acids. A single count supports this clone. Profiled with immunoSEQ multiplex PCR; TCRdb holds only in-frame clones, not every one. The sample has 140,000 to 150,000 clones; approximately 92% are singletons. The sample was peripheral blood, taken on day 0 of AZD1222 vaccination. This clonotype originated in an adult in good health. The V call is TRBV2, the J call TRBJ1-2, with 7 bases lining up with TRBD1. The chain's CDR3 is CASRPERFEGAAGYTF. The CDR3 DNA follows: TGTGCCAGCAGGCCCGAACGTTTTGAGGGGGCGGCCGGCTACACCTTC.